Following are 13 T cell receptor beta chains from one sample sequenced in a study of blood T cell repertoires in COVID-19. Profiling relied on immunoSEQ multiplex PCR, and the TCRdb table lists in-frame clones only, not all of them. The repertoire holds around 180,000 clones, with 87% as singletons. Sequenced material: peripheral blood. Source of these receptors: a man aged 35 to 55 with active or convalescent COVID-19.

The chain combines TRBV6-2 or TRBV6-3 with TRBJ2-3; D gene uncertain. V dropped 6 bases and J dropped 1 base, with 23 bases sitting between them. The germline CDR1 and CDR2 sequences are MNHEY and SVGEGT. The CDR3 consists of 18 residues. The CDR3, as DNA: TGTGCCAGCAGCTCTCATTCTAGTCTCCGCGGTGGCACAGATACGCAGTATTTT. It encodes CASSSHSSLRGGTDTQYF.

The chain recombines TRBV30 with TRBJ2-1; TRBD2 matches 14 bases. V lost 4 bases, J lost 9 bases, and 5 bases stayed unmatched. The CDR3 extends over 14 amino acids. The germline V gene encodes CDR1 GTSNPN and CDR2 SVGIG (reference sequence). The CDR3 spells CAWKRTSGGSEQFF. The CDR3 DNA follows: TGTGCCTGGAAAAGGACTAGCGGGGGGTCTGAGCAGTTCTTC.

The chain links TRBV9 to TRBJ1-5, with 7 bases that match TRBD1. The V segment lost 4 bases and the J segment 3 bases; nucleotides outside the gene matches: 4. The CDR3 sequence is 14 residues long. The germline CDR1 and CDR2 sequences are SGDLS and YYNGEE. The CDR3 is CASSSTGDNQPQHF. The DNA for the CDR3 is TGTGCCAGCAGCAGTACAGGGGACAATCAGCCCCAGCATTTT.

For this clone: The junction differs from germline at one of its ends, possibly a read error. V and J are TRBV11-3 and TRBJ1-6; D is unclear. The CDR3 consists of 12 residues. Germline CDR1 is SGHNT and CDR2 is YENEEA. For the CDR3, the DNA is TGTGCCAGCAGCTCCAATAATTCACCCCTCCACTTT. Amino acids: CASSSNNSPLHF.

The chain uses TRBV6-5 and TRBJ1-6; 9 bases are a match to TRBD1. Per germline, CDR1 MNHEY and CDR2 SVGAGI. Unmatched junction bases numbered 9, after V lost 5 bases and J lost 10 bases. This CDR3 contains 15 residues. For the CDR3, the DNA is TGTGCCAGCAGTCCCGGGACAGGGTGGGGATCACCCCTCCACTTT. Translated, it gives CASSPGTGWGSPLHF.

The V call is TRBV5-4, the J call TRBJ1-2; 7 bases align to TRBD1. Germline V lookup: CDR1 SGHNT, CDR2 YYREEE (reference sequence). V gave up 4 bases and J gave up 5 bases; unmatched junction bases: 8. The CDR3 spans 14 residues. This CDR3 reads CASSGGQEPYGYTF. The CDR3 coding sequence is TGTGCCAGCAGCGGCGGACAGGAACCTTATGGCTACACCTTC.

V gene TRBV24-1 combines with J gene TRBJ1-5; D not certain. The V and J ends lost 2 bases and 0 bases respectively, with 4 bases between them. The CDR3 spans 14 residues. Per germline, CDR1 KGHDR and CDR2 SFDVKD. The CDR3 sequence: CATSDSHSNQPQHF. CDR3 DNA: TGTGCCACCAGTGATTCCCATAGCAATCAGCCCCAGCATTTT.

A single count supports this clone. Here the CDR3 reads CASSQAVDRGDEGYTF. The CDR3 nucleotides are TGTGCCAGCAGCCAAGCAGTCGACAGGGGAGATGAGGGCTACACCTTC. V usage is TRBV4-2 and J usage is TRBJ1-2; 8 nucleotides align to TRBD1. Germline V gives CDR1 LGHNA, CDR2 YNFKEQ. Trimming at V came to 1 base and at J to 8 bases, leaving 12 bases not matched to a gene. This CDR3 is built from 16 residues.

DNA for the CDR3: TGCGCCAGCAGCTTGGGGCCCTCTGGAAACACCATATATTTT. The encoded protein is CASSLGPSGNTIYF. The chain is built from TRBV5-1 and TRBJ1-3; D is ambiguous. Germline assignment: CDR1 SGHRS and CDR2 YFSETQ. The CDR3 runs to 14 residues. V gave up 0 bases and J gave up 0 bases, with 4 bases separating them.

This chain joins TRBV30 and TRBJ2-7; TRBD1 agrees at 9 bases. The CDR3 is 15 amino acids. From germline, CDR1 is GTSNPN and CDR2 SVGIG (reference sequence). Trimming removed 4 bases from V and 2 bases from J; junction bases left unmatched: 9. CDR3 DNA: TGTGCCTGGACAAAGGACAGGGGATGGCCCTACGAGCAGTACTTC. This codes for CAWTKDRGWPYEQYF.

The V gene is TRBV27, the J gene TRBJ2-2; TRBD2 matches 16 bases. The CDR3 has 18 residues. The germline gives CDR1 MNHEY, CDR2 SMNVEV (reference sequence). V lost 7 bases to trimming and J lost 3 bases; unmatched junction nucleotides: 8. For the CDR3, the DNA is TGTGCCAGCACCTCGGGACTAGCGGGGGGGCCGGACACCGGGGAGCTGTTTTTT. Its protein product is CASTSGLAGGPDTGELFF.

CDR3 in amino acids: CASSNGQGAGEKLFF. The CDR3 DNA is TGTGCCAGCAGCAACGGACAGGGGGCGGGAGAAAAACTGTTTTTT. This chain connects TRBV5-4 to TRBJ1-4; 11 bases fit TRBD1. V lost 4 bases, J lost 8 bases, and 7 bases stayed unmatched. The germline V gene has CDR1 SGHNT and CDR2 YYREEE (reference sequence). This CDR3 has 15 residues.

This chain uses TRBV6-5 with TRBJ1-2; 8 nucleotides agree with TRBD1. This CDR3 comprises 14 residues. Germline CDR1 MNHEY, CDR2 SVGAGI. Losses at the gene ends were 8 bases for V and 1 base for J; bases not matched to a gene: 6. CDR3: CASEGQENNYGYTF. CDR3 coding DNA: TGTGCCAGCGAGGGACAGGAAAATAACTATGGCTACACCTTC.